This T cell receptor (beta chain) stems from a study of T cells in Graves' hyperthyroidism and ophthalmopathy. Broader study findings: Stable hyperthyroidism and ophthalmopathy were separated using 13 V-J signatures. The model made its ophthalmopathy prediction, and onset followed a median approximately 7 months later.

This clonotype appeared a single time. The target antigen is unknown. Just one base apart from a much larger clone, this may be a read error. Absence of ophthalmopathy progression within 18 months defined stable Graves' hyperthyroidism. Isolation of PBMCs was performed on about 9.9 ml fresh peripheral blood. The germline CDR1 and CDR2 sequences are MNHNS and SASEGT. This CDR3 spans 15 amino acids. Losses at the gene ends were 8 bases for V and 8 bases for J; bases not matched to a gene: 17. TCR beta CDR3 region amplification was performed from RNA transcripts. The TCR CDR3 was amplified in a first-round RT-PCR using the HTBI primer set. From the multiplex PCR reads, TCRdb called clonotypes with MiXCR, one entry per CDR3 protein. Of around 620,000 distinct CDR3 sequences detected, around 15% appear once; the ten largest clones hold approximately 3.8%.

Material: blood. This clonotype was sampled from a woman aged 25 to 39 with Graves' hyperthyroidism. The rearrangement uses TRBV6-1 and TRBJ1-2, with 7 bases aligning to TRBD1. In DNA, the CDR3 is TGTGCCAGCGGTATAGAACGGGACAGCCTTTCCGGCTACACCTTC. The encoded protein is CASGIERDSLSGYTF.